A single sample is the source of the 10 T cell receptor beta chains below, sequenced in a study of T cells in Graves' hyperthyroidism and ophthalmopathy. RNA transcripts were the template for amplifying TCR beta CDR3 regions. When the TCR CDR3 underwent first-round RT-PCR, the HTBI primer set was used. TCRdb called the multiplex PCR reads again in MiXCR, with one record for every CDR3 protein. The sample lists around 420,000 distinct CDR3 sequences, 15% to 19% occurring once. The material sequenced was blood. Receptor source: a young woman with Graves' hyperthyroidism.

This clonotype was seen more than once but under ten times. This chain joins TRBV7-9 and TRBJ1-2, with D possibly matching TRBD1 (6 bases). V was cut by 7 bases and J by 1 base, with 25 bases left in between. CDR1 and CDR2 from the germline V gene are SEHNR and FQNEAQ (reference sequence). This CDR3 is 18 amino acids long. As DNA, the CDR3 is TGTGCCAGCAACCCGTTTTTGGACAGATCTTACCGTAACTATGGCTACACCTTC. Translation gives CASNPFLDRSYRNYGYTF.

This clonotype was counted ten times or more. The chain links TRBV4-2 to TRBJ1-4, with D perhaps matching TRBD1 (6 bases). The CDR3 has 14 amino acids. Germline CDR1 is LGHNA and CDR2 is YNFKEQ. Trimming removed 1 base at V and 8 bases at J, with 11 bases between. CDR3 residues: CASSQVWDTEKLFF. The DNA for the CDR3 is TGTGCCAGCAGCCAAGTGTGGGACACCGAAAAACTGTTTTTT.

This chain uses TRBV7-3 with TRBJ1-6; no reliable D call. Germline CDR1 reads SGHTA; CDR2 reads FQGTGA. V dropped 6 bases and J dropped 7 bases, with 16 bases sitting between them. CDR3 length: 15 residues. Here the CDR3 reads CASSVVGLGNSPLHF. The CDR3 DNA reads TGTGCCAGCAGTGTGGTGGGTCTCGGGAATTCACCCCTCCACTTT.

The sample holds many counts of this clonotype. The chain's CDR3 is CASSEGLGRADTQYF. DNA for the CDR3: TGTGCCAGCAGTGAGGGACTAGGTCGAGCAGATACGCAGTATTTT. The rearrangement uses TRBV2 and TRBJ2-3; TRBD2 matches at 8 bases. The CDR3 runs to 15 residues. With 3 bases clipped from V and 4 bases from J, the junction kept 6 bases outside the gene matches. Germline CDR1 is SNHLY and CDR2 is FYNNEI.

This clonotype came up a few times. The genes are TRBV15 and TRBJ2-5, with D maybe TRBD1 (5 bases). Germline V lookup: CDR1 LNHNV, CDR2 YYDKDF (reference sequence). This CDR3 region has 15 residues. Trimming took 0 bases from V and 2 from J, leaving 10 bases between them. In nucleotides, the CDR3 is TGTGCCACCAGCAGAGATCGGCGACAGCAAGAGACCCAGTACTTC. Amino acids: CATSRDRRQQETQYF.

The rearrangement joins TRBV6-4 to TRBJ2-1; 7 positions agree with TRBD1. Germline trimming cut 2 bases from V and 4 bases from J; bases unmatched to any gene: 5. The CDR3 is 15 amino acids. The V gene's germline CDR1 is MRHNA and CDR2 SNTAGT. This CDR3 reads CASSDQGGPYNEQFF. The CDR3 nucleotides are TGTGCCAGCAGTGACCAAGGGGGCCCGTACAATGAGCAGTTCTTC.

This clonotype was picked up a small number of times. CDR3 sequence reads: CASSQKERETSYEQYF. DNA for the CDR3: TGTGCCAGCAGCCAAAAGGAGCGGGAGACCTCCTACGAGCAGTACTTC. V and J are TRBV4-2 and TRBJ2-7; 8 bases are shared with TRBD2. CDR3 size: 16 residues. Germline V gene data show CDR1 as LGHNA and CDR2 as YNFKEQ. J was trimmed by 0 bases and V by 2 bases; bases with no gene match: 6.

This chain joins TRBV4-3 and TRBJ2-1; TRBD2 matches at 10 bases. V shed 3 bases and J 2 bases; nucleotides not matched to a gene: 7. CDR1 LGHNA and CDR2 YSLEER come from the germline V gene. The CDR3 sequence is 17 residues long. CDR3 region: CASSQEQSGGAYNEQFF. Here the CDR3 DNA reads TGCGCCAGCAGCCAGGAACAAAGCGGGGGGGCCTACAATGAGCAGTTCTTC.

The chain employs TRBV6-2 or TRBV6-3 and TRBJ2-1, with 12 bases lining up with TRBD2. The V gene end was trimmed by 3 bases and the J gene end by 6 bases; junction bases not matched to a gene: 6. This CDR3 comprises 16 residues. Per the germline V gene, CDR1 is MNHEY and CDR2 is SVGEGT. The CDR3 is CASSYGGLAGLNEQFF. The CDR3 nucleotides are TGTGCCAGCAGTTATGGCGGACTAGCGGGGCTCAATGAGCAGTTCTTC.

This clonotype was counted many times. The chain has TRBV28 and TRBJ2-3; D gene unclear. From germline, CDR1 is MDHEN and CDR2 SYDVKM. The CDR3 runs 15 residues. V lost 3 bases to trimming and J lost 0 bases, with 10 bases between them. The CDR3 coding sequence is TGTGCCAGCAGTTTTCCGCACGGAAGCACAGATACGCAGTATTTT. Translated, it gives CASSFPHGSTDTQYF.